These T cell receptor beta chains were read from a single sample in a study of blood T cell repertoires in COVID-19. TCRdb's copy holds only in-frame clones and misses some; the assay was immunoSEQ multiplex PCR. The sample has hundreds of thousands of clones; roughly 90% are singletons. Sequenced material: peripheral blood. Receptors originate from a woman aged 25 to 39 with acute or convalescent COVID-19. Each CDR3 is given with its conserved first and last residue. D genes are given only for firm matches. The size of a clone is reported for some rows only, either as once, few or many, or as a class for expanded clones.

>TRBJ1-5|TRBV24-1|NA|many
TGTGCCACCAGTGATCCCTTGCAGGGCGAAAGCAATCAGCCCCAGCATTTT
CATSDPLQGESNQPQHF
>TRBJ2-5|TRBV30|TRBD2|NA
TGTGCCTGGAGTCGAGGACTAGCGGGAGGGGTGGCCCAGTACTTC
CAWSRGLAGGVAQYF
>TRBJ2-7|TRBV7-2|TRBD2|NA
TGTGCCAGCAGCTTAGCGCCTAGCGGGGGTGTGTACTTC
CASSLAPSGGVYF
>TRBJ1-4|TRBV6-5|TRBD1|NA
TGTGCCAGCAGTTACGCTAGGGGACAGACGGGTGAAAAACTGTTTTTT
CASSYARGQTGEKLFF
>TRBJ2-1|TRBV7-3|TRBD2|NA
TGTGCCAGCAGCTTCCAGGGACTAGCGGGAGGGGTATCCTACAATGAGCAGTTCTTC
CASSFQGLAGGVSYNEQFF
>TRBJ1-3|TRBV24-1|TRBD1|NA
TGTGCCACCAGTGATTTGCGCTCCCGGGACAGGGGCCCACCTTCTGGAAACACCATATATTTT
CATSDLRSRDRGPPSGNTIYF
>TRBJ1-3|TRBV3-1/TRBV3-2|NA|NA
TGTGCCAGCAGCCAAGTGTCTCTGGGAAACACCATATATTTT
CASSQVSLGNTIYF
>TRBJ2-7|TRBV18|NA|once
TGTGCCAGCTCACCGGAGGTTGCCTACGAGCAGTACTTC
CASSPEVAYEQYF
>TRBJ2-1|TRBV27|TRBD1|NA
TGTGCCAGCAGTTTCCGGGTCTGGCAGGGGGCAAACAATGAGCAGTTCTTC
CASSFRVWQGANNEQFF
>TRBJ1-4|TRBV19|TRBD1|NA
TGTGCCAGTAGTCCGACAGGGGGATTGTATGAAAAACTGTTTTTT
CASSPTGGLYEKLFF
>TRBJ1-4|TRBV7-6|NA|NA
TGTGCCAGCAGCTTAGCGCGGCGCGAAAAACTGTTTTTT
CASSLARREKLFF
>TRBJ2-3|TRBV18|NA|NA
TGTGCCAGCTCACCAGCCGGAGATACGCAGTATTTT
CASSPAGDTQYF
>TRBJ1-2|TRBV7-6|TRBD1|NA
TGTGCCAGCAGCCCTTTGCAGGGGGTTGGCTACACCTTC
CASSPLQGVGYTF
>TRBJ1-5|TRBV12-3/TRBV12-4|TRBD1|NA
TGTGCCAGCAGCCGGGACAGCGATCAGCCCCAGCATTTT
CASSRDSDQPQHF
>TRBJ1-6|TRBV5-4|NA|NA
TGTGCCAGCAGCACTGAGAGGGCCCCACCCCTCCACTTT
CASSTERAPPLHF
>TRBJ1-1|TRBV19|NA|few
TGTGCCAGTAGACCATATACAGGCTTGAACACTGAAGCTTTCTTT
CASRPYTGLNTEAFF
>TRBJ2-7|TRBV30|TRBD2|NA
TGTGCCTGGAGTGACGGGAGGGCCTACGAGCAGTACTTC
CAWSDGRAYEQYF
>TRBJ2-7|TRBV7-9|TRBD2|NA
TGTGCCAGCAGCTTCCGGGAGCGGGAATACGAGCAGTACTTC
CASSFREREYEQYF
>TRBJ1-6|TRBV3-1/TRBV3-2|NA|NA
TGTGCCAGCAGCCCTAAGGAGAATTCACCCCTCCACTTT
CASSPKENSPLHF
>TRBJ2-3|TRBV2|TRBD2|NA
TGTGCCAGCAGTGTAAGACTAGCGGTTGTGGATACGCAGTATTTT
CASSVRLAVVDTQYF
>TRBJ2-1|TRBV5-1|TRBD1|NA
TGCGCCAGCAGCTTGGCGGCAGGGGGTAATTCCTACAATGAGCAGTTCTTC
CASSLAAGGNSYNEQFF
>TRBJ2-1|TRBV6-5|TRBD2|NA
TGTGCCAGCAGTCTACTAGCGGGAGAGTCTGAGCAGTTCTTC
CASSLLAGESEQFF
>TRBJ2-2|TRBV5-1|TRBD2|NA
TGCGCCAGCACCCCGGGGGACTATCTCGGGGAGCTGTTTTTT
CASTPGDYLGELFF
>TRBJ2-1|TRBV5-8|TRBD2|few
TGTGCCAGCAGCTTGGAGTCTAGCGGGACAAGTTGGTCCTACAATGAGCAGTTCTTC
CASSLESSGTSWSYNEQFF
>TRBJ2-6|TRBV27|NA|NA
TGTGCCAGCAGCCAACCATGGAGCGCTGGGGCCAACGTCCTGACTTTC
CASSQPWSAGANVLTF
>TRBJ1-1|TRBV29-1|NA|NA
TGCAGCGCGACCTACGGGGGAATCGACACTGAAGCTTTCTTT
CSATYGGIDTEAFF
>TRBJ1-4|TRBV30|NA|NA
TGTGCCTGGAACAGCCTTAATGAAAAACTGTTTTTT
CAWNSLNEKLFF
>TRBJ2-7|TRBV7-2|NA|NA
TGTGCCAGCAGCCGCACTAGCCTTCCGGTCGAGCAGTACTTC
CASSRTSLPVEQYF
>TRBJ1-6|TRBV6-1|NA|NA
TGTGCCAGCAGTGAACAGACACTGTTGAATTCACCCCTCCACTTT
CASSEQTLLNSPLHF
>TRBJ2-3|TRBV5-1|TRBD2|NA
TGCGCCAGCAGCTTGGACGGGGGAGGGGCGGCAGATACGCAGTATTTT
CASSLDGGGAADTQYF
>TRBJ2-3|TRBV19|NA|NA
TGTGCCAGTAGTCCTAGATCGATCACAGATACGCAGTATTTT
CASSPRSITDTQYF
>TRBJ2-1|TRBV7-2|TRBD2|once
TGTGCCAGCAGCCAAATAGGACTAGGTAGCAATGAGCAGTTCTTC
CASSQIGLGSNEQFF
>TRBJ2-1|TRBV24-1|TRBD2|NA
TGTGCCACCGGGACTAGCGGGAGGAATGAGCAGTTCTTC
CATGTSGRNEQFF
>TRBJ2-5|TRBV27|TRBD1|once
TGTGCCAGCAGTTCCCCCCCGGGACAGGGTCAAGAGACCCAGTACTTC
CASSSPPGQGQETQYF
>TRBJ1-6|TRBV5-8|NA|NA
TGTGCCAGCAGCGTATTATTGTTGGGAGTTCGGGTTGCCGCCCTCCACTTT
CASSVLLLGVRVAALHF
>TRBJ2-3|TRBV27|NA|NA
TGTGCCAGCAGTTTAGCCCCCAGGGGGGCTAGCACAGATACGCAGTATTTT
CASSLAPRGASTDTQYF
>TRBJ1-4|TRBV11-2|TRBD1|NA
TGTGCCAGCAGCTTAGATTTAGGGGGCGTAAAACTGTTTTTT
CASSLDLGGVKLFF
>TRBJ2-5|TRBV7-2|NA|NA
TGTGCCAGCAGCTACTCGGGGGAAGAGACCCAGTACTTC
CASSYSGEETQYF
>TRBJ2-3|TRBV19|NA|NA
TGTGCCAGTAGCGAATCAGGGATAGGCACAGATACGCAGTATTTT
CASSESGIGTDTQYF
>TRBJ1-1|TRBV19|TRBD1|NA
TGTGCCAGTAGTATCCCCGGACAGGGTGGCACTGAAGCTTTCTTT
CASSIPGQGGTEAFF
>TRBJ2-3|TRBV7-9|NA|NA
TGTGCCAGCAGCCCACCGGGATCTATAGGGACAGATACGCAGTATTTT
CASSPPGSIGTDTQYF
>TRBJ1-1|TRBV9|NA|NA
TGTGCCAGCACCCTCGGACAGTCTGGGGGGAACACTGAAGCTTTCTTT
CASTLGQSGGNTEAFF
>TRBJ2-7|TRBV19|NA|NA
TGTGCCACCCAAGGACAGTCCTACGAGCAGTACTTC
CATQGQSYEQYF
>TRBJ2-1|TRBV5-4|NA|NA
TGTGCCAGCAGCTTGGAAGGGCGGGTCGGGAATGAGCAGTTCTTC
CASSLEGRVGNEQFF
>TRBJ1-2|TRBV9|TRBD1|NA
TGTGCCAGCAGCCCAGGACAGGGAGTTAACTATGGCTACACCTTC
CASSPGQGVNYGYTF
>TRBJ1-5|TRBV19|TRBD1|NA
TGTGCCAGTAGTATGAGGGGACAGGCAAATCAGCCCCAGCATTTT
CASSMRGQANQPQHF
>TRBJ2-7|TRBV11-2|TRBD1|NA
TGTGCCAGCAGTCCGGGACAGGGGCGGCAGTACTTC
CASSPGQGRQYF
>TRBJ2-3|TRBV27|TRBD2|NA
TGTGCCAGCAGTTTAGCGGGAGGTAGCACAGATACGCAGTATTTT
CASSLAGGSTDTQYF
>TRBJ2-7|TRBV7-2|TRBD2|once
TGTGCCAGCAGCTCAACTAGCGGGAGGGCTGAGCAGTACTTC
CASSSTSGRAEQYF
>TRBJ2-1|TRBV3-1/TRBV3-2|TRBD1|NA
TGTGCCAGCAGCCTAATCGGACAGGGACGAAATGAGCAGTTCTTC
CASSLIGQGRNEQFF
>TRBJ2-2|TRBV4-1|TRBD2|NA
TGCGCCAGCAGCCAGGGACTAGCGGGATCAATCACCGGGGAGCTGTTTTTT
CASSQGLAGSITGELFF
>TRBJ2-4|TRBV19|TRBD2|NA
TGTGCCAGTAGTATAGGACTAGCGGGAGGGCCCGAGACTAAAAACATTCAGTACTTC
CASSIGLAGGPETKNIQYF
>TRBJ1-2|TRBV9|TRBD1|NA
TGTGCCAGCAGCAGCTATTGGACAGGGGGGGACTATGGCTACACCTTC
CASSSYWTGGDYGYTF